The 25 T cell receptor beta chains presented below share a single source sample, sequenced in a study of blood T cell repertoires in COVID-19. Assay used: immunoSEQ multiplex PCR; TCRdb lists only in-frame clones, some missing. Of approximately 180,000 clones listed, about 88% are singletons. Input material: PBMCs or T cells enriched from blood (not recorded which). The receptor source for this set is a woman aged 40 to 49 with acute COVID-19.

The chain recombines TRBV28 with TRBJ2-3; 9 bases map to TRBD2. Germline values: CDR1 MDHEN, CDR2 SYDVKM. The CDR3 is 15 amino acids. V lost 7 bases to trimming and J lost 2 bases; unmatched junction nucleotides: 7. The CDR3 region is CASKVAGDATDTQYF. The CDR3 bases are TGTGCCAGCAAAGTAGCGGGAGACGCCACAGATACGCAGTATTTT.

This clone is a singleton in its sample. The rearrangement links TRBV6-5 to TRBJ2-5; D ambiguous. The CDR3 sequence is 11 residues long. Per the germline V gene, CDR1 is MNHEY and CDR2 is SVGAGI. V was clipped by 5 bases and J by 5 bases, with 6 bases between them. The CDR3 DNA follows: TGTGCCAGCAGTCTTGGCGAGACCCAGTACTTC. Its protein product is CASSLGETQYF.

CDR3 amino acids: CASSFILVDNEQFF. The CDR3 DNA is TGTGCCAGCAGCTTTATACTAGTGGACAATGAGCAGTTCTTC. The chain uses TRBV7-9 and TRBJ2-1; TRBD2 might be the D (5 bases). This CDR3 is built from 14 residues. The V end was cut by 3 bases, the J end by 5 bases, with 11 bases between. CDR1 and CDR2 from the germline V gene are SEHNR and FQNEAQ (reference sequence).

This clone was picked up a small number of times. The chain couples TRBV19 to TRBJ2-1, with 10 bases that match TRBD2. Germline trimming cut 3 bases from V and 2 bases from J; bases unmatched to any gene: 4. Germline CDR1 and CDR2: LNHDA and SQIVND (reference sequence). CDR3 length: 16 residues. CDR3 residues: CASSIGSGRAYNEQFF. CDR3 coding DNA: TGTGCCAGTAGTATCGGCAGCGGGAGGGCCTACAATGAGCAGTTCTTC.

J is TRBJ1-3 and V is TRBV11-2; no firm D call. Germline V gene data show CDR1 as SGHAT and CDR2 as FQNNGV. The CDR3 is 17 residues long. Trimming stripped 1 base from V and 0 bases from J, with 13 bases between. In DNA form, the CDR3 reads TGTGCCAGCAGCTTAGTCCCTAGAATCGACTCTGGAAACACCATATATTTT. Its translation is CASSLVPRIDSGNTIYF. Full variable domain (missing parts from reference TRBV11-2 and TRBJ1-3): EAGVAQSPRYKIIEKRQSVAFWCNPISGHATLYWYQQILGQGPKLLIQFQNNGVVDDSQLPKDRFSAERLKGVDSTLKIQPAKLEDSAVYLCASSLVPRIDSGNTIYFGEGSWLTVV.

The chain is built from TRBV30 and TRBJ2-5, with D uncertain. Germline CDR1 reads GTSNPN; CDR2 reads SVGIG (reference sequence). The CDR3 runs to 15 residues. The V gene lost 1 base and the J gene lost 5 bases, with 17 bases spanning the gap. The CDR3 is CAWSAPSISFETQYF. In nucleotides, the CDR3 is TGTGCCTGGAGTGCCCCCTCAATTAGTTTTGAGACCCAGTACTTC.

The rearrangement links TRBV28 to TRBJ1-5, with unresolved D. CDR3 length: 15 amino acids. Germline CDR1 and CDR2: MDHEN and SYDVKM. V lost 2 bases to trimming and J lost 0 bases, with 8 bases between them. CDR3 residues: CASSLAGSSNQPQHF. Written as DNA, the CDR3 is TGTGCCAGCAGTTTAGCAGGATCTAGCAATCAGCCCCAGCATTTT.

The V gene is TRBV3-1 (or the pseudogene TRBV3-2), the J gene TRBJ2-1, with 10 bases matching TRBD2. The CDR3 sequence is 16 residues long. The V gene end was trimmed by 0 bases and the J gene end by 4 bases; junction bases not matched to a gene: 3. Germline CDR1 reads LGHDT; CDR2 reads YNNKEL (reference sequence). The CDR3 loop reads CASSQDPSGSYNEQFF. The CDR3 DNA sequence: TGTGCCAGCAGCCAAGATCCTAGCGGGAGTTACAATGAGCAGTTCTTC.

This chain uses TRBV30 with TRBJ1-5; D is undetermined. V was trimmed by 5 bases and J by 4 bases, leaving 6 bases between them. This CDR3 has 11 amino acids. Per germline, CDR1 GTSNPN and CDR2 SVGIG (reference sequence). CDR3 sequence reads: CAWGTNQPQHF. The CDR3, as DNA: TGTGCCTGGGGCACTAATCAGCCCCAGCATTTT.

The chain recombines TRBV19 with TRBJ1-5; 7 bases align to TRBD1. The CDR3 length is 15 residues. CDR1 LNHDA and CDR2 SQIVND come from the germline V gene (reference sequence). V lost 5 bases and J lost 3; bases outside the gene matches: 7. The CDR3 DNA reads TGTGCCAGTAGTTTGGGACAGACCAACAATCAGCCCCAGCATTTT. The encoded protein is CASSLGQTNNQPQHF.

The chain recombines TRBV5-1 with TRBJ2-5; 10 bases line up with TRBD2. V trimming: 4 bases; J trimming: 2 bases; junction bases outside the gene matches: 2. Looked up from germline, CDR1 is SGHRS and CDR2 is YFSETQ. The CDR3 extends over 14 amino acids. CDR3 amino acids: CASSQLAGQETQYF. The CDR3 DNA reads as TGCGCCAGCAGCCAACTAGCGGGACAAGAGACCCAGTACTTC.

The gene calls are TRBV12-5 and TRBJ2-2, with 7 bases identical to TRBD2. Germline assignment: CDR1 LGHNT and CDR2 FRNRAP. This CDR3 contains 15 residues. V was pared by 1 base and J by 1 base, with 0 bases of the junction left unmatched. The CDR3: CASGLAGGNTGELFF. The CDR3, as DNA: TGTGCTAGTGGTTTGGCGGGGGGGAACACCGGGGAGCTGTTTTTT.

V gene TRBV7-6 combines with J gene TRBJ2-3; 10 bases agree with TRBD2. This CDR3 is built from 15 residues. CDR1 SGHVS and CDR2 FNYEAQ come from the germline V gene. The V and J ends lost 5 bases and 4 bases, in that order; junction bases with no gene match: 6. The CDR3 loop is CASSPSGSVADTQYF. The CDR3 DNA reads TGTGCCAGCAGCCCTAGCGGGAGCGTGGCAGATACGCAGTATTTT.

Only a few counts were recorded for this clone. The chain links TRBV4-2 to TRBJ1-3; D is unresolved. CDR1 LGHNA and CDR2 YNFKEQ come from the germline V gene. CDR3 size: 15 residues. V shed 3 bases and J shed 0 bases, with 9 bases lying between them. The CDR3 is CASSQAKISGNTIYF. CDR3 DNA sequence: TGTGCCAGCAGCCAGGCCAAAATCTCTGGAAACACCATATATTTT.

This chain connects TRBV6-2 or TRBV6-3 to TRBJ2-3, with D possibly being TRBD1 (5 bases). Between the trimmed V and J ends, which lost 5 bases and 2 bases, there was a span of 11 bases. The germline V gene encodes CDR1 MNHEY and CDR2 SVGEGT. The CDR3 has 14 amino acids. CDR3 sequence reads: CASSTRAPTDTQYF. The CDR3 DNA is TGTGCCAGCAGTACCAGGGCCCCCACAGATACGCAGTATTTT.

The gene calls are TRBV18 and TRBJ2-4, with D maybe TRBD1 (6 bases). This CDR3 spans 16 amino acids. The germline CDR1 and CDR2 sequences are KGHSH and LQKENI. V was trimmed by 2 bases and J by 6 bases, leaving 17 bases between them. The CDR3 DNA follows: TGTGCCAGCTCACCATTAGACAGGACCTTGACAAACATTCAGTACTTC. The encoded protein is CASSPLDRTLTNIQYF.

The chain recombines TRBV9 with TRBJ2-2; 16 positions agree with TRBD2. After removal of 4 bases from V and 4 bases from J, the junction contained 4 bases not matched to a gene. Germline CDR1 SGDLS, CDR2 YYNGEE. The CDR3 runs 17 residues. The CDR3 coding sequence is TGTGCCAGCAGCATGGGACTAGCGGGAGGGCGCACCGGGGAGCTGTTTTTT. Encoded protein: CASSMGLAGGRTGELFF.

The DNA for the CDR3 is TGTGCCAGTAGTGGAGGCCCTGTCAGCGGGGGGGCCGGAGAGACCCAGTACTTC. Residues: CASSGGPVSGGAGETQYF. The rearrangement joins TRBV19 to TRBJ2-5; TRBD2 aligns across 10 bases. The CDR3 is 18 residues long. With 5 bases clipped from V and 4 bases from J, the junction kept 16 bases outside the gene matches. Germline V gene sequence: CDR1 LNHDA, CDR2 SQIVND (reference sequence).

The count of this clone is one. This sequence joins TRBV7-9 and TRBJ1-2, with 11 bases aligning to TRBD1. Germline trimming cut 4 bases from V and 8 bases from J; bases unmatched to any gene: 6. The V gene's germline CDR1 is SEHNR and CDR2 FQNEAQ (reference sequence). CDR3 length equals 14 residues. This CDR3 is CASSYGQGAGGYTF. CDR3 coding DNA: TGTGCCAGCAGCTACGGACAGGGGGCGGGAGGCTACACCTTC. The entire variable domain, with the rest obtained from reference TRBV7-9 and TRBJ1-2, is as follows: DTGVSQNPRHKITKRGQNVTFRCDPISEHNRLYWYRQTLGQGPEFLTYFQNEAQLEKSRLLSDRFSAERPKGSFSTLEIQRTEQGDSAMYLCASSYGQGAGGYTFGSGTRLTVV.

The chain joins TRBV5-4 to TRBJ1-6, with D unresolved. Trimming left V 5 bases short and J 9 bases short, with 15 bases between. This CDR3 is 14 amino acids long. The germline V gene encodes CDR1 SGHNT and CDR2 YYREEE (reference sequence). The CDR3 is CASSRTGAGSPLHF. CDR3 sequence (DNA): TGTGCCAGCAGTCGGACGGGTGCGGGTTCACCCCTCCACTTT.

The chain combines TRBV3-1 (or the pseudogene TRBV3-2) with TRBJ2-3, with 15 bases aligning to TRBD2. J was trimmed by 0 bases and V by 4 bases; bases with no gene match: 8. Per germline, CDR1 LGHDT and CDR2 YNNKEL (reference sequence). CDR3 length equals 19 residues. CDR3 bases: TGTGCCAGCAGCCCATATGGGACTAGCGGGGGGTCTAGCACAGATACGCAGTATTTT. It yields the protein CASSPYGTSGGSSTDTQYF.

The CDR3: CASSWDELAYPTDTQYF. In DNA form, the CDR3 reads TGTGCCAGCAGCTGGGACGAACTAGCCTACCCAACAGATACGCAGTATTTT. The genes are TRBV7-2 and TRBJ2-3; weak D call: TRBD2 (6 bases). Looked up from germline, CDR1 is SGHTA and CDR2 is FQGNSA. The CDR3 has 17 residues. Trimming stripped 4 bases from V and 3 bases from J, with 20 bases between.

This chain connects TRBV5-1 to TRBJ2-5; no firm D call. Germline V gene data show CDR1 as SGHRS and CDR2 as YFSETQ. The CDR3 sequence is 14 residues long. V was shortened by 3 bases and J by 5 bases, with 14 bases between the two germline ends. In DNA, the CDR3 is TGCGCCAGCAGCTCCCTCGGCGGTGAGGAGACCCAGTACTTC. This encodes CASSSLGGEETQYF.

This clone was found once. V is TRBV30 and J is TRBJ1-1; D ambiguous. The CDR3 is 13 amino acids. Trimming stripped 5 bases from V and 3 bases from J, with 13 bases between. Germline loops: CDR1 GTSNPN, CDR2 SVGIG (reference sequence). The CDR3 loop is CAWVEITDTEAFF. The CDR3 DNA follows: TGTGCCTGGGTGGAGATCACGGACACTGAAGCTTTCTTT.

The chain has TRBV7-6 and TRBJ2-7; 9 bases match TRBD1. V dropped 4 bases and J dropped 0; count of bases not matched to a gene: 4. The CDR3 has 15 amino acids. Germline-derived CDR1 and CDR2 are SGHVS and FNYEAQ. The CDR3 protein is CASSSGTGSSYEQYF. The DNA of the CDR3 is TGTGCCAGCAGCTCCGGGACAGGGAGCTCCTACGAGCAGTACTTC.